The entry below gives a single T cell receptor (beta chain) sequence along with its context. This CDR3 has 15 amino acids. Germline assignment: CDR1 SGHNT and CDR2 YYREEE (reference sequence). The V and J ends lost 4 bases and 2 bases respectively, with 13 bases between them. The sample belongs to a study of blood T cell repertoires in COVID-19. Method: immunoSEQ multiplex PCR; TCRdb's copy keeps in-frame clones and lacks some. The sample has roughly 100,000 clones, around 73% seen once. The specimen sequenced was peripheral blood. The V call is TRBV5-4, the J call TRBJ2-1; D might be TRBD1 (7 bases). This sequence originates from a man between 60 and 75 years old with active or convalescent COVID-19. The CDR3 spells CASSPQGGPYNEQFF. As DNA, the CDR3 is TGTGCCAGCAGCCCCCAGGGGGGCCCCTACAATGAGCAGTTCTTC.